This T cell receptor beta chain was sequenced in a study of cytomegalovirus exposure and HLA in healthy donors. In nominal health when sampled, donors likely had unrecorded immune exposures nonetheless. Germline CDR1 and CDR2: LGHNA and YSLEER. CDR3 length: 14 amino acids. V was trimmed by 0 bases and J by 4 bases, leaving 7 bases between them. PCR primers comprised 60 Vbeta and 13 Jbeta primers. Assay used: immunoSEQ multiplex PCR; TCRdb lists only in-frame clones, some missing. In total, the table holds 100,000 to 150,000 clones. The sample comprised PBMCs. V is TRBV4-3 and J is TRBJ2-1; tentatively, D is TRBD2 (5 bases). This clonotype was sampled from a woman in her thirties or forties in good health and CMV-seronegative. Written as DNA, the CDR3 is TGCGCCAGCAGCCAAGAAGGGAGATACAATGAGCAGTTCTTC. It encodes CASSQEGRYNEQFF.